This passage covers 18 T cell receptor beta chains from one sample sequenced in a study of control samples from healthy donors and cancer patients. The table came from immunoSEQ multiplex PCR; TCRdb's copy has only in-frame clones and leaves some out. The sample holds over 150,000 clones, 75% to 95% seen once. Sample: blood. These receptors all come from a woman aged 40 to 50 in good health.

The chain carries TRBV12-5 and TRBJ2-7; D gene ambiguous. This CDR3 has 11 amino acids. V shed 6 bases and J shed 4 bases, with 7 bases lying between them. Germline lookup yields CDR1 LGHNT and CDR2 FRNRAP. The DNA of the CDR3 is TGTGCTAGTGGCCTTAAGTACGAGCAGTACTTC. Amino acid sequence: CASGLKYEQYF.

The sample holds one count of this clone. This chain uses TRBV4-1 with TRBJ2-5, with D unclear. This CDR3 has 14 amino acids. Trimming shortened V by 0 bases and J by 7 bases, and 12 bases separated the two germline ends. The germline CDR1 and CDR2 sequences are MGHRA and YSYEKL. In nucleotides, the CDR3 is TGCGCCAGCAGCCAAGATGTCACCCCGGGGACCCAGTACTTC. The encoded protein is CASSQDVTPGTQYF.

The V gene is TRBV12-3 or TRBV12-4, the J gene TRBJ2-3; weak D call: TRBD1 (5 bases). CDR3 length: 12 residues. Trimming stripped 5 bases from V and 10 bases from J, with 13 bases between. The CDR3 loop reads CASSLPGNPQYF. CDR3 in DNA: TGTGCCAGCAGTCTCCCAGGGAACCCGCAGTATTTT.

The chain is built from TRBV18 and TRBJ1-5; D might be TRBD1 (6 bases). The V gene lost 2 bases and the J gene lost 6 bases, with 11 bases spanning the gap. The CDR3 is 14 amino acids. The V gene's germline CDR1 is KGHSH and CDR2 LQKENI. CDR3 DNA: TGTGCCAGCTCACCAGACAGGATGCCTCAGCCCCAGCATTTT. Amino acids: CASSPDRMPQPQHF.

This rearrangement joins TRBV2 to TRBJ1-2; tentative D call: TRBD1 (5 bases). This CDR3 has 13 residues. Trimming cost V 7 bases and J 0 bases, with 9 bases left between them. From germline, CDR1 is SNHLY and CDR2 FYNNEI. The CDR3 sequence is CASKEDTNYGYTF. DNA of the CDR3: TGTGCCAGCAAAGAGGACACTAACTATGGCTACACCTTC.

The chain recombines TRBV7-8 with TRBJ2-7; 10 bases align to TRBD1. V was pared by 5 bases and J by 4 bases, with 11 bases of the junction left unmatched. CDR3 size: 16 residues. The germline CDR1 and CDR2 sequences are SGHVS and FQNEAQ. For the CDR3, the DNA is TGTGCCAGCAGCGCCGGCGGCGGGACAGGGGCGTACGAGCAGTACTTC. Its protein product is CASSAGGGTGAYEQYF.

The chain joins TRBV5-1 to TRBJ2-3, with unresolved D. The CDR3 totals 14 residues. The germline CDR1 and CDR2 sequences are SGHRS and YFSETQ. V dropped 3 bases and J dropped 2 bases, with 10 bases sitting between them. The CDR3 region has the DNA TGCGCCAGCAGCTATGGGGTTGACACAGATACGCAGTATTTT. Translation: CASSYGVDTDTQYF.

The chain links TRBV15 to TRBJ2-7, with no clear D. Trimming took off 1 base at V and 4 bases at J, with 5 bases between the two ends. The germline V gene encodes CDR1 LNHNV and CDR2 YYDKDF (reference sequence). There are 12 residues in the CDR3. The CDR3 region has the DNA TGTGCCACCAGCAGAGGGCCATACGAGCAGTACTTC. Protein sequence: CATSRGPYEQYF.

This rearrangement joins TRBV6-6 to TRBJ2-7; D gene unclear. The CDR3 has 11 amino acids. Germline V lookup: CDR1 MNHNY, CDR2 SVGAGI (reference sequence). Trimming left V 2 bases short and J 5 bases short, with 4 bases between. The CDR3 bases are TGTGCCAGCAGTTACGAGGACGAGCAGTACTTC. It is translated as CASSYEDEQYF.

The gene calls are TRBV27 and TRBJ2-1, with 10 positions matching TRBD1. The ends lost 2 bases at V and 12 bases at J; junction bases unmatched: 4. CDR1 is MNHEY, CDR2 SMNVEV, per germline (reference sequence). This CDR3 comprises 13 residues. The CDR3 sequence: CASSLGTGAGQFF. CDR3 DNA sequence: TGTGCCAGCAGTTTAGGGACAGGGGCTGGGCAGTTCTTC.

This chain connects TRBV6-5 to TRBJ2-5; 7 nucleotides agree with TRBD2. Germline CDR1 and CDR2: MNHEY and SVGAGI. V lost 4 bases, J lost 4 bases, and 9 bases stayed unmatched. The CDR3 is 15 residues long. The CDR3 reads CASSSLRGIGETQYF. For the CDR3, the DNA is TGTGCCAGCAGTTCCCTGCGGGGGATTGGAGAGACCCAGTACTTC.

This clone showed up just once. The DNA for the CDR3 is TGTGCCAGCAGCAAAGGAGGTGCGAACTTCGTAGGACAGGGTGGTCGCCGGGAGCTGTTTTTT. It specifies CASSKGGANFVGQGGRRELFF. This chain joins TRBV21-1 and TRBJ2-2; TRBD1, the D gene given by the table, was not confirmed from the DNA. TRBV21-1 is a recognized pseudogene. The CDR3 consists of 21 residues.

The V call is TRBV3-1 (or the pseudogene TRBV3-2), the J call TRBJ2-2, with a possible D match to TRBD2 (7 bases). Between the trimmed V and J ends, which lost 0 bases and 6 bases, there was a span of 17 bases. The CDR3 contains 17 residues. From germline, CDR1 is LGHDT and CDR2 YNNKEL (reference sequence). The DNA for the CDR3 is TGTGCCAGCAGCCAAGATCGTGGGGGGGCCCCCGCCGGGGAGCTGTTTTTT. Protein product: CASSQDRGGAPAGELFF.

The rearrangement links TRBV5-1 to TRBJ2-5; D gene ambiguous. CDR3 length equals 13 residues. V was pared by 2 bases and J by 4 bases, with 9 bases between. The germline gives CDR1 SGHRS, CDR2 YFSETQ. CDR3 protein: CASSFFGPETQYF. The CDR3 nucleotides read TGCGCCAGCAGCTTCTTCGGCCCAGAGACCCAGTACTTC.

The rearrangement joins TRBV4-1 to TRBJ2-4; TRBD2 matches 8 bases. Germline values: CDR1 MGHRA, CDR2 YSYEKL. The CDR3 has 13 amino acids. Trimming cost V 3 bases and J 11 bases; bases outside gene matches: 6. This chain's CDR3 is CASSHGAGVFQYF. The CDR3 DNA is TGCGCCAGCAGCCATGGAGCGGGAGTCTTTCAGTACTTC.

This clone appeared a single time. This chain connects TRBV4-1 to TRBJ2-1; 7 bases are a match to TRBD2. Germline CDR1 is MGHRA and CDR2 is YSYEKL. This CDR3 comprises 13 residues. With 7 bases clipped from V and 8 bases from J, the junction kept 8 bases outside the gene matches. The CDR3 sequence: CASTSSGSDEQFF. The CDR3 region has the DNA TGCGCCAGCACTTCTAGCGGTAGCGATGAGCAGTTCTTC.

The chain joins TRBV19 to TRBJ1-1; 7 positions agree with TRBD1. The germline gives CDR1 LNHDA, CDR2 SQIVND (reference sequence). Trimming removed 8 bases from V and 11 bases from J; junction bases left unmatched: 11. This CDR3 region has 12 residues. The chain's CDR3 is CASSPGGQWAFF. DNA for the CDR3: TGTGCCAGTTCCCCAGGGGGGCAGTGGGCTTTCTTT.

The V and J genes are TRBV6-5 and TRBJ2-1; D not certain. This CDR3 is 14 amino acids long. Germline V gene data show CDR1 as MNHEY and CDR2 as SVGAGI. V lost 8 bases, J lost 2 bases, and 13 bases lay in between. Here the CDR3 DNA reads TGTGCCAGCCATCAATCCGGCCCCTACAATGAGCAGTTCTTC. Amino acid sequence: CASHQSGPYNEQFF.